The clone carrying this T cell receptor beta chain was seen a handful of times. Assay: immunoSEQ multiplex PCR; the TCRdb copy retains only in-frame clones and omits some. The sample contains a few hundred thousand clones, about 80% of which appear only once. This specimen belongs to a study of blood T cell repertoires in COVID-19. Germline V lookup: CDR1 MNHEY, CDR2 SMNVEV (reference sequence). The CDR3 runs to 13 residues. The trim removed 7 bases at V and 7 bases at J, leaving 7 bases unmatched. Sample: PBMCs or T cells enriched from blood (not recorded which). The sequence was obtained from a man aged 50-59 years who had recovered from COVID-19. V usage is TRBV27 and J usage is TRBJ1-2; 9 positions match TRBD1. CDR3 coding DNA: TGTGCCAGCAAAGAACAGGGGGCGGGTGGCTACACCTTC. Protein sequence: CASKEQGAGGYTF.